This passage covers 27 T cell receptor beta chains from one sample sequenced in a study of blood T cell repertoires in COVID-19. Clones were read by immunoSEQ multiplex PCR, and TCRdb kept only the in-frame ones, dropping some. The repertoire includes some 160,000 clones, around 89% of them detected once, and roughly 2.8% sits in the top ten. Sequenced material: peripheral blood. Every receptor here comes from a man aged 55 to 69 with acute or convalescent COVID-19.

In nucleotides, the CDR3 is TGCAGCGTGAGACAGGGGGCGCAGTACAATGAGCAGTTCTTC. Protein product: CSVRQGAQYNEQFF. V gene TRBV29-1 combines with J gene TRBJ2-1, with TRBD1 matching 10 bases. The CDR3 contains 14 residues. V lost 6 bases, J lost 4 bases, and 6 bases stayed unmatched. Germline assignment: CDR1 SQVTM and CDR2 ANQGSEA.

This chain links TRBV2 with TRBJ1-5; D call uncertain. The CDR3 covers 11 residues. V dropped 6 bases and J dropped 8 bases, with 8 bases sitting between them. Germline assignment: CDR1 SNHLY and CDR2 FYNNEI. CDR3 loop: CASRAFEPQHF. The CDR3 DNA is TGTGCCAGCAGGGCCTTTGAGCCCCAGCATTTT.

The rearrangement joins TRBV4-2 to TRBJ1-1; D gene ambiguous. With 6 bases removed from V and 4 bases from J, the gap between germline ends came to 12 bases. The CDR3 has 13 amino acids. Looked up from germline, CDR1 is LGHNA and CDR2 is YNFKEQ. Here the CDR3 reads CASSRLEGTEAFF. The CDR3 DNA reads TGTGCCAGCAGTCGGTTGGAGGGCACTGAAGCTTTCTTT.

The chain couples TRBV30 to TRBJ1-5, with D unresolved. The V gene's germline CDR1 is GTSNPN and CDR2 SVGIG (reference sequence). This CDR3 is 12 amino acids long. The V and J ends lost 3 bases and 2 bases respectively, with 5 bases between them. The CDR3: CAWSEGNQPQHF. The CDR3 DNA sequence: TGTGCCTGGAGCGAGGGCAATCAGCCCCAGCATTTT.

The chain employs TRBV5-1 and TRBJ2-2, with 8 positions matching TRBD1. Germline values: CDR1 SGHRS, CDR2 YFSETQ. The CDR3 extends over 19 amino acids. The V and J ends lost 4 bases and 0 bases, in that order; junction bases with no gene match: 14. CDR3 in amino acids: CASSPPTGDSRANTGELFF. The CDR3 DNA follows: TGCGCCAGCAGCCCCCCGACAGGGGACTCACGCGCGAACACCGGGGAGCTGTTTTTT.

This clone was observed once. The CDR3, as DNA: TGTGCCAGCAGCGTAGCTAGCGGGGGCACTGAAGCTTTCTTT. Residues: CASSVASGGTEAFF. The chain couples TRBV9 to TRBJ1-1; D might be TRBD1 (5 bases). Germline CDR1 reads SGDLS; CDR2 reads YYNGEE. Trimming took off 0 bases at V and 4 bases at J, with 10 bases between the two ends. The CDR3 loop spans 14 amino acids.

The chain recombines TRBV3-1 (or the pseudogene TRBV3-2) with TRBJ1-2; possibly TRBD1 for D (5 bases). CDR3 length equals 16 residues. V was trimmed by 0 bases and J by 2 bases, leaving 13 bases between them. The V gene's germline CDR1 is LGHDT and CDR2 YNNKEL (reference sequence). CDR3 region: CASSQDFGGRNYGYTF. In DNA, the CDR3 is TGTGCCAGCAGCCAAGATTTCGGGGGAAGAAACTATGGCTACACCTTC.

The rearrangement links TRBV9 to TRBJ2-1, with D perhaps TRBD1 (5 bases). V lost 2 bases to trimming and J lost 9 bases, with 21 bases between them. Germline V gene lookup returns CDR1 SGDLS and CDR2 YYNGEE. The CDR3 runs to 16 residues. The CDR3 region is CASSVSQGGTGSEQFF. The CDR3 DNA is TGTGCCAGCAGCGTTTCCCAGGGCGGTACGGGCAGTGAGCAGTTCTTC.

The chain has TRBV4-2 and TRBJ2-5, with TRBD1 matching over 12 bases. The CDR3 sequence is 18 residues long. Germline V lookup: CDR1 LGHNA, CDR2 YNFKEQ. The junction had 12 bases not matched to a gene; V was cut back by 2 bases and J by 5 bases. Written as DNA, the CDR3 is TGTGCCAGCAGCCAACCCCGTCCCGGGACAGGGGGCGGGGAGACCCAGTACTTC. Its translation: CASSQPRPGTGGGETQYF.

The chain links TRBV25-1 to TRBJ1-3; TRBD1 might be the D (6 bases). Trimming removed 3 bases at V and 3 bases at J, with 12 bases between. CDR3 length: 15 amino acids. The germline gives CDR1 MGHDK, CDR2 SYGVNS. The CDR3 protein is CASSDLGASGNTIYF. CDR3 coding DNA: TGTGCCAGCAGTGACTTGGGGGCAAGTGGAAACACCATATATTTT.

CDR3 bases: TGTGCCAGCAGTGTCCTCTCTGGGGCCAACGTCCTGACTTTC. It specifies CASSVLSGANVLTF. The chain joins TRBV7-9 to TRBJ2-6; D gene unclear. The CDR3 has 14 residues. From germline, CDR1 is SEHNR and CDR2 FQNEAQ (reference sequence). V was cut by 6 bases and J by 0 bases, with 6 bases left in between.

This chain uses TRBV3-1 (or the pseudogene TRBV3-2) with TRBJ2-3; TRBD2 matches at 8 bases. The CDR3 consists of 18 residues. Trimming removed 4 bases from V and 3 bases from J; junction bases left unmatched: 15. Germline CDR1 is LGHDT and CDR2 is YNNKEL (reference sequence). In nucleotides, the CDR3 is TGTGCCAGCAGCCTTACAGGCCAGCGGGGGAGGTTAACAGATACGCAGTATTTT. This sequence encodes CASSLTGQRGRLTDTQYF.

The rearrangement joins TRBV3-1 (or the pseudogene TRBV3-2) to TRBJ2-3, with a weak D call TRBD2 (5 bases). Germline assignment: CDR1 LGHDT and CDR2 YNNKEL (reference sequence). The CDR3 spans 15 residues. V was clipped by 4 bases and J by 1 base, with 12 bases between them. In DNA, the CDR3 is TGTGCCAGCAGCCCGACCGGGCGGGGCACAGATACGCAGTATTTT. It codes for CASSPTGRGTDTQYF.

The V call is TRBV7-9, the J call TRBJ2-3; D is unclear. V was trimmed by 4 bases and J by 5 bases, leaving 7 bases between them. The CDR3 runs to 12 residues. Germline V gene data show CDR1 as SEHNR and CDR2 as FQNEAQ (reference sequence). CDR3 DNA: TGTGCCAGCAGCTCAACGAGAGATACGCAGTATTTT. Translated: CASSSTRDTQYF.

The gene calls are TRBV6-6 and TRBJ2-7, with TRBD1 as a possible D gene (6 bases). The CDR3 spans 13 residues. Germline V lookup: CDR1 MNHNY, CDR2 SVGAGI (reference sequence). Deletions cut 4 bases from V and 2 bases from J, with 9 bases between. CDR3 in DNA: TGTGCCAGCAGTTTACAGGGAACCTACGAGCAGTACTTC. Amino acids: CASSLQGTYEQYF.

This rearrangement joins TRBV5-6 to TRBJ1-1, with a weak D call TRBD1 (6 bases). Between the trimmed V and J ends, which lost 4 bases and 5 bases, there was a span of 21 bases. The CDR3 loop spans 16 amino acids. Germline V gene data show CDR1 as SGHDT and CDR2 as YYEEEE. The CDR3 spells CASSQLDAGEGTEAFF. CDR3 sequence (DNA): TGTGCCAGCAGCCAACTAGACGCAGGGGAGGGGACTGAAGCTTTCTTT.

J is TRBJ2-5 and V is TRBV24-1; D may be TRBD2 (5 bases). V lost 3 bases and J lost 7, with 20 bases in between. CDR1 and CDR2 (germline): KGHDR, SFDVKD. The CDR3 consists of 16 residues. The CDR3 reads CATSDTSGLLGGTQYF. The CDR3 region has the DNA TGTGCCACCAGTGATACCTCCGGACTGCTCGGAGGGACCCAGTACTTC.

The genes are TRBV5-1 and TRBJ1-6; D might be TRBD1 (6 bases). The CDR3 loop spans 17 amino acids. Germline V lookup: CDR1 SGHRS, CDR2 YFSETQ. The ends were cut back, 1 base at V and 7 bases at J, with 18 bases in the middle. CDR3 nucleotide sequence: TGCGCCAGCAGCTTGAACTGGGCTAAAGACAGGAATTCACCCCTCCACTTT. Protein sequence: CASSLNWAKDRNSPLHF. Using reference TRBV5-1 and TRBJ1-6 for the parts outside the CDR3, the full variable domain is KAGVTQTPRYLIKTRGQQVTLSCSPISGHRSVSWYQQTPGQGLQFLFEYFSETQRNKGNFPGRFSGRQFSNSRSEMNVSTLELGDSALYLCASSLNWAKDRNSPLHFGNGTRLTVT.

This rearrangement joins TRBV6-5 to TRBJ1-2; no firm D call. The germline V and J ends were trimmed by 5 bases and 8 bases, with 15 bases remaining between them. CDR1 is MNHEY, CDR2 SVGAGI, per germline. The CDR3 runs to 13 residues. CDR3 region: CASSPSGKRGYTF. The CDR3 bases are TGTGCCAGCAGTCCCTCGGGGAAGCGAGGCTACACCTTC.

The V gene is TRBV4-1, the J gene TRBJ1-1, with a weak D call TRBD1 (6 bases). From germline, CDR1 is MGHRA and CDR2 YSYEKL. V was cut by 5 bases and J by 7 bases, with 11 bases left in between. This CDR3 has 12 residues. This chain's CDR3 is CASSKDSVEAFF. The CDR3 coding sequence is TGCGCCAGCAGCAAGGACAGCGTTGAAGCTTTCTTT.

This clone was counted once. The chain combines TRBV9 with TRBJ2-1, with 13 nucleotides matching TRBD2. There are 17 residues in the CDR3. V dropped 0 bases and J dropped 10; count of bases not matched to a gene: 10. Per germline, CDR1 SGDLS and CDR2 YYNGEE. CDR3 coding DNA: TGTGCCAGCAGCGTAGGGCCCACTAGCGGGGGGGCCGGGGAGCAGTTCTTC. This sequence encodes CASSVGPTSGGAGEQFF. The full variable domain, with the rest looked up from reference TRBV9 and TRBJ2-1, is DSGVTQTPKHLITATGQRVTLRCSPRSGDLSVYWYQQSLDQGLQFLIQYYNGEERAKGNILERFSAQQFPDLHSELNLSSLELGDSALYFCASSVGPTSGGAGEQFFGPGTRLTVL.

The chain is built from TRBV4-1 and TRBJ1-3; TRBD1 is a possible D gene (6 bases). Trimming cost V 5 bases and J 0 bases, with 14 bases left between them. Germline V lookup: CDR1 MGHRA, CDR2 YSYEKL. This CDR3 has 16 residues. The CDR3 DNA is TGCGCCAGCAGCTTACAGGGCGAGCTCTCTGGAAACACCATATATTTT. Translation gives CASSLQGELSGNTIYF.

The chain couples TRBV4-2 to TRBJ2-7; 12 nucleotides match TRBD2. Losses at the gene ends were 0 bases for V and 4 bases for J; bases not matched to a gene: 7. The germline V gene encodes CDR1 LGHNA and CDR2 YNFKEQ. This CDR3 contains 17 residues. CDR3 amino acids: CASSQELPSGGAYEQYF. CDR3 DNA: TGTGCCAGCAGCCAAGAGCTCCCTAGCGGGGGGGCTTACGAGCAGTACTTC.

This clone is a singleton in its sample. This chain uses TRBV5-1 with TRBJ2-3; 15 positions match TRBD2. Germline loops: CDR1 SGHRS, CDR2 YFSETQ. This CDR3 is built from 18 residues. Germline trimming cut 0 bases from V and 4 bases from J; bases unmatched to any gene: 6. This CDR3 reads CASSLAGLAGGPSDTQYF. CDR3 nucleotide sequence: TGCGCCAGCAGCTTGGCCGGACTAGCGGGGGGGCCTTCAGATACGCAGTATTTT.

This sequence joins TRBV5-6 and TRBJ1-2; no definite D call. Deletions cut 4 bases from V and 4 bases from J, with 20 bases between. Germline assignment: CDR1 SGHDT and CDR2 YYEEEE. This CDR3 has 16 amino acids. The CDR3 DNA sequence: TGTGCCAGCAGCAATGCCGGGAATCCTTCCAGCTATGGCTACACCTTC. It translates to CASSNAGNPSSYGYTF.

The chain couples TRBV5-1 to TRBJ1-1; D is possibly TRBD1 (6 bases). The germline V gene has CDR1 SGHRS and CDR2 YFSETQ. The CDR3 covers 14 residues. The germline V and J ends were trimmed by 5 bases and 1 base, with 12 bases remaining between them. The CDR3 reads CASRSQGGNTEAFF. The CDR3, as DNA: TGCGCCAGCAGGAGTCAAGGGGGGAACACTGAAGCTTTCTTT.

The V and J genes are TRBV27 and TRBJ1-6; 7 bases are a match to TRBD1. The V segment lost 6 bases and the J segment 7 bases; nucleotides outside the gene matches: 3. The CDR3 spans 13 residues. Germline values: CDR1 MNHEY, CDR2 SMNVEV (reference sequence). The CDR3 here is CASRNRGNSPLHF. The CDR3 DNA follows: TGTGCCAGCAGGAACAGGGGAAATTCACCCCTCCACTTT.